One sample yielded the 21 T cell receptor beta chains listed below, sequenced in a study of beta chain features in type 1 diabetes. Points from the study as a whole: For Type 1 diabetes patients, all four CD4+ subsets carried TCRB CDR3s that were moderately but significantly shorter.

These receptors are not linked to any known antigen. What was sequenced were expressed TCRB transcripts, since all of the isolated RNA had been reverse transcribed. Here immunoSEQ multiplex PCR was the method, and the copy in TCRdb shows in-frame clones only, minus some. The sample holds 95,000 to 150,000 clones, around 16% seen once. Sequenced: central memory CD4+ T cells from blood. Receptors were obtained from a man aged 18 to 29 with type 1 diabetes.

The rearrangement links TRBV11-2 to TRBJ2-1; weak D call: TRBD1 (6 bases). The CDR3 covers 16 residues. Germline V gives CDR1 SGHAT, CDR2 FQNNGV. Trimming took off 7 bases at V and 6 bases at J, with 22 bases between the two ends. The CDR3 loop reads CASTSLQGRMSNEQFF. The CDR3 DNA reads as TGTGCCAGCACCTCGCTACAGGGTCGAATGAGCAATGAGCAGTTCTTC.

This clone was counted between two and nine times. The J gene is TRBJ1-1, the V gene TRBV2; D possibly corresponds to TRBD1 (5 bases). CDR1 and CDR2 from the germline V gene are SNHLY and FYNNEI. The CDR3 is 15 amino acids. With 1 base removed from V and 3 bases from J, the gap between germline ends came to 12 bases. This chain's CDR3 is CASSEVAGSDTEAFF. The CDR3 bases are TGTGCCAGCAGTGAAGTGGCAGGGTCGGACACTGAAGCTTTCTTT.

The rearrangement joins TRBV30 to TRBJ2-3; 7 nucleotides align to TRBD1. CDR1 GTSNPN and CDR2 SVGIG come from the germline V gene (reference sequence). The ends lost 3 bases at V and 6 bases at J; junction bases unmatched: 6. This CDR3 region has 13 residues. CDR3: CAWSPRGPDTQYF. CDR3 nucleotides: TGTGCCTGGAGCCCAAGGGGGCCGGATACGCAGTATTTT.

Only one count was recorded for this clone. J is TRBJ2-3 and V is TRBV10-2; 11 bases map to TRBD2. Germline trimming cut 3 bases from V and 11 bases from J; bases unmatched to any gene: 7. This CDR3 contains 14 residues. Looked up from germline, CDR1 is WSHSY and CDR2 is SAAADI. The CDR3: CASSDWDGTSGQYF. The CDR3 DNA is TGCGCCAGCAGTGATTGGGATGGGACTAGCGGGCAGTATTTT.

This clone was counted only a few times. This sequence joins TRBV18 and TRBJ2-1, with D possibly being TRBD2 (5 bases). The length of the CDR3 is 14 residues. Trimming removed 3 bases at V and 8 bases at J, with 14 bases between. CDR1 KGHSH and CDR2 LQKENI come from the germline V gene. Written as DNA, the CDR3 is TGTGCCAGCTCACCTCCGGCTAGCCAGGATGAGCAGTTCTTC. This encodes CASSPPASQDEQFF.

This clone was observed a handful of times. The chain employs TRBV29-1 and TRBJ2-3; D remains ambiguous. Germline CDR1 is SQVTM and CDR2 is ANQGSEA. The CDR3 is 10 residues long. As DNA, the CDR3 is TGCATGACTAGCACAGATACGCAGTATTTT. Translated: CMTSTDTQYF.

J is TRBJ1-1 and V is TRBV5-4; D is possibly TRBD1 (6 bases). The CDR3 sequence is 13 residues long. V dropped 6 bases and J dropped 6 bases, with 15 bases sitting between them. From germline, CDR1 is SGHNT and CDR2 YYREEE (reference sequence). CDR3 nucleotides: TGTGCCAGCACTCTGGACGGGACATCTGAAGCTTTCTTT. It yields the protein CASTLDGTSEAFF.

This clone showed up just a few times. The chain couples TRBV2 to TRBJ2-3; the D gene is possibly TRBD1 (5 bases). The germline gives CDR1 SNHLY, CDR2 FYNNEI. CDR3 length equals 12 residues. V dropped 8 bases and J dropped 5 bases, with 11 bases sitting between them. The CDR3 reads CASSPGIDTQYF. The CDR3 nucleotides read TGTGCCAGCTCCCCAGGGATAGATACGCAGTATTTT.

This clone was counted between two and nine times. J is TRBJ1-5 and V is TRBV21-1; TRBD1 is the table's D call and was not checked against the DNA. TRBV21-1 is reported as a pseudogene. The CDR3 covers 14 residues. The CDR3 DNA follows: TGTGCCAGCAGCATGGGACAGAGCAATCAGCCCCAGCATTTT. It is translated as CASSMGQSNQPQHF.

The CDR3 region has the DNA TGCAGCGTTGGACAGGGGATTAATGAAAAACTGTTTTTT. Protein: CSVGQGINEKLFF. The chain links TRBV29-1 to TRBJ1-4; 8 bases line up with TRBD1. Germline CDR1 is SQVTM and CDR2 is ANQGSEA. This CDR3 spans 13 amino acids. Trimming at V came to 4 bases and at J to 4 bases, leaving 2 bases not matched to a gene.

This clone was observed a single time. The V call is TRBV4-1, the J call TRBJ1-2; D not certain. From germline, CDR1 is MGHRA and CDR2 YSYEKL. There are 15 residues in the CDR3. Deletions cut 1 base from V and 2 bases from J, with 11 bases between. The CDR3 protein is CASSQGTVTNYGYTF. Written as DNA, the CDR3 is TGCGCCAGCAGCCAAGGGACCGTCACAAACTATGGCTACACCTTC.

This sequence joins TRBV4-1 and TRBJ2-1; D not certain. Trimming left V 1 base short and J 7 bases short, with 14 bases between. This CDR3 region has 15 residues. Germline V gives CDR1 MGHRA, CDR2 YSYEKL. The CDR3 nucleotides read TGCGCCAGCAGCCAAGTGTCGGTGAATCGTAATGAGCAGTTCTTC. Its protein is CASSQVSVNRNEQFF.

This clone was recorded a few times. The CDR3 spells CASSPSGGGAEGYTF. CDR3 sequence (DNA): TGCGCCAGCAGCCCTTCAGGAGGGGGCGCTGAGGGCTACACCTTC. The V call is TRBV4-3, the J call TRBJ1-2; 7 bases align to TRBD1. Trimming took 4 bases from V and 8 from J; bases not matched to a gene: 13. The length of the CDR3 is 15 residues. The germline V gene encodes CDR1 LGHNA and CDR2 YSLEER.

At least ten counts were recorded for this clone. Other DNA sequences of this sample code for an identical CDR3. CDR3 DNA sequence: TGTGCCAGCAGCGGAGGGGTTAACACTGAAGCTTTCTTT. Protein: CASSGGVNTEAFF. The V and J genes are TRBV2 and TRBJ1-1, with a tentative D call TRBD1 (5 bases). The germline gives CDR1 SNHLY, CDR2 FYNNEI. The length of the CDR3 is 13 residues. Trimming removed 6 bases from V and 2 bases from J, with 10 bases in between.

This chain uses TRBV4-2 with TRBJ2-1; D perhaps matches TRBD1 (6 bases). There are 15 residues in the CDR3. V was clipped by 3 bases and J by 7 bases, with 16 bases between them. The germline gives CDR1 LGHNA, CDR2 YNFKEQ. The CDR3 bases are TGTGCCAGCAGCCAGCCCGGGGACATGAAGAATGAGCAGTTCTTC. Translated, it gives CASSQPGDMKNEQFF.

This clone turned up a few times. V gene TRBV7-8 combines with J gene TRBJ2-7; the D gene is possibly TRBD1 (6 bases). The V end was cut by 1 base, the J end by 1 base, with 11 bases between. The CDR3 runs 15 residues. The germline gives CDR1 SGHVS, CDR2 FQNEAQ. The CDR3 DNA follows: TGTGCCAGCAGCTTAGTAAGGGGACAATCCTACGAGCAGTACTTC. Protein product: CASSLVRGQSYEQYF.

This clone was detected only a few times. V and J are TRBV7-2 and TRBJ2-2; TRBD1 aligns across 9 bases. V lost 5 bases, J lost 4 bases, and 17 bases stayed unmatched. The V gene's germline CDR1 is SGHTA and CDR2 FQGNSA. The CDR3 loop spans 19 amino acids. The CDR3 DNA reads as TGTGCCAGCAGCCTTATGACCCTGGGACAGGGCCCTGGCACCGGGGAGCTGTTTTTT. Amino acid sequence: CASSLMTLGQGPGTGELFF.

This clone was detected a few times. The V gene is TRBV9, the J gene TRBJ1-1; TRBD1 might be the D (5 bases). Germline V gene lookup returns CDR1 SGDLS and CDR2 YYNGEE. Trimming removed 0 bases at V and 6 bases at J, with 15 bases between. CDR3 size: 15 residues. The CDR3 region has the DNA TGTGCCAGCAGCGTAGGTTCAGGTAGGGACGCTGAAGCTTTCTTT. It specifies CASSVGSGRDAEAFF.

The rearrangement joins TRBV2 to TRBJ2-3, with TRBD1 as a possible D gene (6 bases). V dropped 2 bases and J dropped 6 bases, with 15 bases sitting between them. Germline V gene sequence: CDR1 SNHLY, CDR2 FYNNEI. CDR3 length: 15 amino acids. In nucleotides, the CDR3 is TGTGCCAGCAGTGAAATTCCAGGGGCCCGGGATACGCAGTATTTT. It yields the protein CASSEIPGARDTQYF.

This clone was picked up a small number of times. The V call is TRBV2, the J call TRBJ1-1; D gene unclear. This CDR3 is 14 amino acids long. V gave up 3 bases and J gave up 3 bases, with 11 bases separating them. Germline loops: CDR1 SNHLY, CDR2 FYNNEI. CDR3 residues: CASSEDLRYTEAFF. The CDR3 coding sequence is TGTGCCAGCAGTGAGGACCTAAGGTACACTGAAGCTTTCTTT.

The chain links TRBV2 to TRBJ1-1; no firm D call. The CDR3 runs 13 residues. Deletions cut 1 base from V and 8 bases from J, with 11 bases between. CDR1 SNHLY and CDR2 FYNNEI come from the germline V gene. The CDR3 nucleotides are TGTGCCAGCAGTGAAGATGAGGGTGCGGAAGCTTTCTTT. It codes for CASSEDEGAEAFF.